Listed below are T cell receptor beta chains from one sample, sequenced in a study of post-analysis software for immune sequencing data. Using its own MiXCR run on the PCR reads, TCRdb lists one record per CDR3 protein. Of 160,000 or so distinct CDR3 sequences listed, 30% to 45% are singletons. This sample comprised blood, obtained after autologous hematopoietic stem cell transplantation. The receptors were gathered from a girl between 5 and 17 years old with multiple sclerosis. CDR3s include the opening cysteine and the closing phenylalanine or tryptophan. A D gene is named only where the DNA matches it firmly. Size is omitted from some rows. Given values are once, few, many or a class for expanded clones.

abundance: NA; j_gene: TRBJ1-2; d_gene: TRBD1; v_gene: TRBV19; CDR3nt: TGTGCCAGTAGTTGGACAGGGAGAAACTATGGCTACACCTTC; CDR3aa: CASSWTGRNYGYTF
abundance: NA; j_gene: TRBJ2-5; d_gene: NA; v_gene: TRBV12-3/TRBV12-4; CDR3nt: TGTGCCAGCAGTTTTATAGTCCAAGAGACCCAGTACTTC; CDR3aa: CASSFIVQETQYF
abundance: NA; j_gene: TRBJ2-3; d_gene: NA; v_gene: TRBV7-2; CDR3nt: TGTGCCAGCAGCTTAGTCAGGGATATTAGGGCCACAGATACGCAGTATTTT; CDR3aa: CASSLVRDIRATDTQYF
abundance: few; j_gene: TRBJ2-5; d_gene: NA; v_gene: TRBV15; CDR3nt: TGTGCCACCAGCAGAGGTGGGAGATTGCAGACCCAGTACTTC; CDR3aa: CATSRGGRLQTQYF
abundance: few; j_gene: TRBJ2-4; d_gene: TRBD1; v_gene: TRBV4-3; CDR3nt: TGCGCCAGCAGCCAAAACAGGGGTGCCAAAAACATTCAGTACTTC; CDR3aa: CASSQNRGAKNIQYF
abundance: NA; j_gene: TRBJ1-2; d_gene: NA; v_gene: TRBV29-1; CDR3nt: TGCAGCGTTGAGACGGACAGACGAGACTATGGCTACACCTTC; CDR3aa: CSVETDRRDYGYTF
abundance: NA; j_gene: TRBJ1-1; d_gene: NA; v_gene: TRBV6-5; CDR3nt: TGTGCCAGCAGTTATGCCGTTACCGGGGCCACTGAAGCTTTCTTT; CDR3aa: CASSYAVTGATEAFF
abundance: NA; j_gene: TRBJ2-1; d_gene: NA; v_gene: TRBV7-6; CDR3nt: TGTGCCAGCAGCCTTTTCTGGACGGGCGAGCAGTTCTTC; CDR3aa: CASSLFWTGEQFF
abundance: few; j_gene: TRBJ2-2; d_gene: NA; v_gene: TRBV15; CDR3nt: TGTGCCACCAGCAGAGATCGGGCGGCAGGGGAGCTGTTTTTT; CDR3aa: CATSRDRAAGELFF
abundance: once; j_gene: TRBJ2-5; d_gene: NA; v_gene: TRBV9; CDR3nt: TGTGCCAGCAGCACCGGACAGTTACCCACGGAGACCCAGTACTTC; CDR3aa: CASSTGQLPTETQYF
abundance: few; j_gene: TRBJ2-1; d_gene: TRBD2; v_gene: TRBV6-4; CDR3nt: TGTGCCAGCAGTGACTCGATTAGCGGGTCAAATGAGCAGTTCTTC; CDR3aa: CASSDSISGSNEQFF
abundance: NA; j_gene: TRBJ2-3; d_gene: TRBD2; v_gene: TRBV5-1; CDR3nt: TGCGCCAGCAGCTTGGGTCCTAGCGGAGGAGGGGCAGATACGCAGTATTTT; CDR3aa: CASSLGPSGGGADTQYF
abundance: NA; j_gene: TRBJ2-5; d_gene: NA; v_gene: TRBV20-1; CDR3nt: TGCAGTGCCATGCGCGGCGGGGAGACCCAGTACTTC; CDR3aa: CSAMRGGETQYF
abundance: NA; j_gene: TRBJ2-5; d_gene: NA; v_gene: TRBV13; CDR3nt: TGTGCCAGCAGCTCTCAGGACTATCGAGAGACCCAGTACTTC; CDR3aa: CASSSQDYRETQYF
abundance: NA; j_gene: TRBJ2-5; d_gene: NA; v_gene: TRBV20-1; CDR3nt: TGCAGTGCCTCGGTCGGTACGGAGACCCAGTACTTC; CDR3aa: CSASVGTETQYF
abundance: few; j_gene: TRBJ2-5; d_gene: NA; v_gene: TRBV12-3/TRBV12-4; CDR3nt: TGTGCCAGCAGTTTAAGTGCTTGGGGCTCGCAAGAGACCCAGTACTTC; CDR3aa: CASSLSAWGSQETQYF
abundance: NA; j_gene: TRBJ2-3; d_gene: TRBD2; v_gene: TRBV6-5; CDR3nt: TGTGCCAGCAGTTACGGCGGGAGAAGGGATACGCAGTATTTT; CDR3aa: CASSYGGRRDTQYF
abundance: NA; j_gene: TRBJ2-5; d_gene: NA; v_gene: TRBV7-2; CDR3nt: TGTGCCAGCAGCTCATTGGAGGGATGGGAGACCCAGTACTTC; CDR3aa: CASSSLEGWETQYF
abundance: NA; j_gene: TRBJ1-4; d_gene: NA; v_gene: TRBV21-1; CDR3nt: TGTGCCAGCAGCAAAGGGCCGAGGGGGGCTGATCCAACTAATGAAAAACTGTTTTTT; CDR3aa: CASSKGPRGADPTNEKLFF
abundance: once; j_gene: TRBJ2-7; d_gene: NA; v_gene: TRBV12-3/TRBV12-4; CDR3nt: TGTGCCAGCACCTTAACGAGCTCCTACGAGCAGTACTTC; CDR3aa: CASTLTSSYEQYF